Listed below are T cell receptor beta chains from one sample, sequenced in a study of shared clonotypes between healthy human individuals. Profiling relied on immunoSEQ multiplex PCR, and the TCRdb table lists in-frame clones only, not all of them. The table has about 680,000 clones, roughly 78% seen once; the top ten hold 1.8%. Sequenced: memory CD4+ T cells sorted from blood. All receptors come from a woman aged 30 to 39 in good health. Both conserved end residues are part of each CDR3. The D gene is left open where the match is weak. The size entry is marked missing in some rows and otherwise reads once, few, many or a size class.

J: TRBJ2-4
size: -
V: TRBV29-1
D: TRBD2
DNA: TGCAGCCTCGGGGGGTCCCCAAACATTCAGTACTTC
CDR3: CSLGGSPNIQYF

J: TRBJ2-1
size: few
V: TRBV5-1
D: -
DNA: TGCGCCAGCAGCTTGACAATTCATGAGCAGTTCTTC
CDR3: CASSLTIHEQFF

J: TRBJ2-1
size: few
V: TRBV5-1
D: -
DNA: TGCGCCAGCAGTTCAGACAGCAGCTCCTACAATGAGCAGTTCTTC
CDR3: CASSSDSSSYNEQFF

J: TRBJ2-1
size: -
V: TRBV13
D: -
DNA: TGTGCCAGCAGCTTAACCGCGCGGAACAATGAGCAGTTCTTC
CDR3: CASSLTARNNEQFF

J: TRBJ2-1
size: few
V: TRBV19
D: TRBD2
DNA: TGTGCCAGTAGGGGACTAGCCTACAATGAGCAGTTCTTC
CDR3: CASRGLAYNEQFF

J: TRBJ2-6
size: -
V: TRBV28
D: -
DNA: TGTGCCAGCAGTTCCGGGGCTGGGGCCAACGTCCTGACTTTC
CDR3: CASSSGAGANVLTF

J: TRBJ1-2
size: -
V: TRBV9
D: TRBD1
DNA: TGTGCCAGCAGCGCCCCGACAGGGTGGGTTGGCTACACCTTC
CDR3: CASSAPTGWVGYTF

J: TRBJ2-3
size: many
V: TRBV19
D: -
DNA: TGTGCCAGTAATGCGGGTCCCATGAGCGGGTACACAGATACGCAGTATTTT
CDR3: CASNAGPMSGYTDTQYF

J: TRBJ1-2
size: -
V: TRBV19
D: TRBD1
DNA: TGTGCCAGTAGCGGACAGGCCCAGAGGGGCTACACCTTC
CDR3: CASSGQAQRGYTF

J: TRBJ1-1
size: -
V: TRBV7-8
D: -
DNA: TGTGCCAGCAGCCGAACCCATATGAACACTGAAGCTTTCTTT
CDR3: CASSRTHMNTEAFF

J: TRBJ2-2
size: -
V: TRBV28
D: TRBD1
DNA: TGTGCCAGCAGTTATACAGGGGGCACCGGGGAGCTGTTTTTT
CDR3: CASSYTGGTGELFF

J: TRBJ1-2
size: -
V: TRBV4-2
D: -
DNA: TGTGCCAGCAGCTTGGCCTTGGGCGCGGACTATGGCTACACCTTC
CDR3: CASSLALGADYGYTF

J: TRBJ2-6
size: few
V: TRBV5-1
D: TRBD1
DNA: TGCGCCAGCAGCCGGCGTTTGACAGGGGAGGCCGGGGCCAACGTCCTGACTTTC
CDR3: CASSRRLTGEAGANVLTF

J: TRBJ2-2
size: -
V: TRBV27
D: -
DNA: TGTGCCAGCAAAGGCACTCTCCAGAGCACCGGGGAGCTGTTTTTT
CDR3: CASKGTLQSTGELFF

J: TRBJ2-7
size: -
V: TRBV5-1
D: -
DNA: TGCGCCAGCAGCACTGAGCCGGGGCACTCCTACGAGCAGTACTTC
CDR3: CASSTEPGHSYEQYF

J: TRBJ2-5
size: -
V: TRBV9
D: TRBD2
DNA: TGTGCCAGCAGCGTAGCGGGCTCGGGGGGGTTCCAAGAGACCCAGTACTTC
CDR3: CASSVAGSGGFQETQYF

J: TRBJ1-2
size: few
V: TRBV29-1
D: TRBD1
DNA: TGCAGCGCCCCGGGACAGGGTAACTATGGCTACACCTTC
CDR3: CSAPGQGNYGYTF

J: TRBJ1-1
size: -
V: TRBV5-1
D: TRBD1
DNA: TGCGCCAGCAGCTTAACAGGGGCGACCATGAACACTGAAGCTTTCTTT
CDR3: CASSLTGATMNTEAFF